The 8 T cell receptor beta chains below all came from one sample that was sequenced in a study of shared T cell receptors in the human thymus (dated by TCRdb to 2020 to 2022). Receptor libraries were prepared by the immunoSEQ multiplex PCR assay. This is the immuneACCESS table as TCRdb keeps it, with only in-frame sequences that have V and J called. A part of the clones is gone; compared with another copy, unresolved V genes explain less than half, and the rest is unexplained. This sample gives hundreds of thousands of clones in total; around 78% of them show up just once. Of the sample, around 0.013% falls within the top ten clones. The same data also contributed to another study, on human thymus T cells.

Sequencing used thymocytes. Receptors originate from a boy younger than two with a congenital heart defect. Donor details come from another sample of the same person, matched by shared clones.

This clone was detected only a few times. The chain combines TRBV10-2 with TRBJ2-7, with a possible D match to TRBD2 (6 bases). Trimming cost V 2 bases and J 0 bases, with 11 bases left between them. In germline, CDR1 is WSHSY, CDR2 SAAADI. This CDR3 is built from 15 residues. Here the CDR3 reads CASSEVAASSYEQYF. CDR3 nucleotides: TGCGCCAGCAGTGAGGTAGCGGCCAGCTCCTACGAGCAGTACTTC.

In its sample, this clone was seen once. In the same sample, other DNA sequences code for this CDR3. The rearrangement links TRBV5-1 to TRBJ2-3; D perhaps matches TRBD2 (6 bases). Germline CDR1 and CDR2: SGHRS and YFSETQ. V lost 0 bases, J lost 1 base, and 9 bases lay in between. This CDR3 comprises 15 residues. The CDR3 loop reads CASSLAGGGTDTQYF. The CDR3, as DNA: TGCGCCAGCAGCTTGGCCGGAGGGGGCACAGATACGCAGTATTTT.

This chain uses TRBV6-6 with TRBJ1-2, with D possibly matching TRBD1 (5 bases). V gave up 6 bases and J gave up 1 base, with 6 bases separating them. The CDR3 covers 12 residues. CDR1 MNHNY and CDR2 SVGAGI come from the germline V gene (reference sequence). CDR3 sequence (DNA): TGTGCCAGCAGGGGGCTTAACTATGGCTACACCTTC. Amino acid sequence: CASRGLNYGYTF.

The chain uses TRBV14 and TRBJ2-6; D is ambiguous. The CDR3 runs 16 residues. CDR1 and CDR2 (germline): SGHDN, FVKESK. V was cut by 1 base and J by 0 bases, with 7 bases left in between. CDR3 in amino acids: CASSQGGRSGANVLTF. In nucleotides, the CDR3 is TGTGCCAGCAGCCAAGGAGGCCGCTCTGGGGCCAACGTCCTGACTTTC.

This chain joins TRBV5-4 and TRBJ1-6; the match to TRBD1 covers 7 bases. CDR1 SGHNT and CDR2 YYREEE come from the germline V gene (reference sequence). V was pared by 0 bases and J by 5 bases, with 5 bases of the junction left unmatched. CDR3 length: 16 residues. In DNA, the CDR3 is TGTGCCAGCAGCTTGGGGGGGACAGAAAATAATTCACCCCTCCACTTT. Translating it yields CASSLGGTENNSPLHF.

This chain uses TRBV6-5 with TRBJ2-1; 9 nucleotides match TRBD2. Trimming removed 11 bases from V and 7 bases from J; junction bases left unmatched: 6. CDR1 is MNHEY and CDR2 is SVGAGI in the germline V gene. This CDR3 comprises 12 residues. The DNA of the CDR3 is TGTGCCGGGCGGGAGGGTGGAAATGAGCAGTTCTTC. Protein product: CAGREGGNEQFF.

This chain joins TRBV13 and TRBJ2-1; TRBD2 matches 9 bases. Germline assignment: CDR1 PRHDT and CDR2 FYEKMQ (reference sequence). V shed 5 bases, J shed 5 bases, and the junction held 10 bases outside the gene matches. This CDR3 has 16 amino acids. The CDR3 reads CASSPQREAVDNEQFF. The CDR3 DNA is TGTGCCAGCAGCCCCCAGCGGGAGGCGGTCGACAATGAGCAGTTCTTC.

J is TRBJ2-3 and V is TRBV12-5, with 7 bases lining up with TRBD2. The germline V gene has CDR1 LGHNT and CDR2 FRNRAP. The junction had 13 bases not matched to a gene; V was cut back by 4 bases and J by 0 bases. The CDR3 spans 18 residues. CDR3 protein: CASGSPPSAGDSTDTQYF. The CDR3 bases are TGTGCTAGTGGTTCCCCCCCAAGCGCGGGGGATAGCACAGATACGCAGTATTTT.